This T cell receptor beta chain was captured in a study of shared clonotypes between healthy human individuals. Study information: Each donor's CD8 memory used one plate, CD8 naive two, each CD4 subset three.

General study findings and limits: Generation probabilities were higher for clonotypes shared across all four sorted-subset donors than for unshared ones.

Naive CD8 cells lacked CD45RO, underwent positive selection for CCR7 and left out terminally differentiated effector memory CD45RA+ cells. Nashville, Tennessee was home to all donors, each a Caucasian adult. On this clone itself: Its antigen is not identified.

Measured with immunoSEQ multiplex PCR; TCRdb has only the in-frame clones, and not every one. The table shows about 2.1 million clones, with 85% to 95% occurring only once. V lost 5 bases, J lost 4 bases, and 7 bases stayed unmatched. Germline CDR1 is LNHDA and CDR2 is SQIVND (reference sequence). This CDR3 comprises 15 residues. The sequenced sample consisted of naive CD8+ T cells from PBMCs. This clonotype was sampled from a man between 18 and 29 years old in good health. Some clones in this sample may be carry-over from other donors' samples. The J gene is TRBJ2-2, the V gene TRBV19, with 7 bases matching TRBD1. The DNA for the CDR3 is TGTGCCAGTAGTCCCTACAGGGGTCTCACCGGGGAGCTGTTTTTT. It encodes CASSPYRGLTGELFF.